This entry lists 25 T cell receptor beta chains sequenced from one sample in a study of Graves' ophthalmopathy and Graves' hyperthyroidism (dated by TCRdb to about 2018). Reads for this sample came from an Illumina HiSeq 2000. For repertoire sequencing, the TCR beta CDR3 regions were amplified from RNA transcripts. HTBI primers and the Qiagen OneStep RT-PCR kit were used in a first-round RT-PCR, which was followed by a second-round multiplex PCR, size selection and purification. Using fastp at Q25 and MiXCR, TCRdb reprocessed the public reads and kept productive beta chains. Rows with one shared CDR3 protein collapse into an entry with the most common genes and DNA. The sample includes over 500,000 distinct CDR3 sequences, with about 24% observed a single time. The ten top clones hold approximately 7.7% of the sample. Sequences were obtained from peripheral blood. These TCRs come from a woman aged 18-29 years with stable Graves' hyperthyroidism. Some clones in this sample may be carry-over from other donors' samples. Donor details come from another sample of the same person, matched by shared clones.

A few counts support this clonotype. The chain links TRBV10-3 to TRBJ1-5; no firm D call. Germline V gene sequence: CDR1 ENHRY, CDR2 SYGVKD. CDR3 length: 16 residues. Trimming removed 0 bases from V and 1 base from J, with 10 bases in between. CDR3 DNA: TGTGCCATCAGTGAGTCGATTCCGGGGAGCAATCAGCCCCAGCATTTT. Amino acids: CAISESIPGSNQPQHF.

This clonotype was seen at least ten times. The V call is TRBV12-3 or TRBV12-4, the J call TRBJ2-5; D not resolved. The CDR3 loop spans 16 amino acids. V lost 0 bases, J lost 4 bases, and 15 bases lay in between. In DNA, the CDR3 is TGTGCCAGCAGTTTAGCGCAGGCAGGTCCTCGAGAGACCCAGTACTTC. Translation gives CASSLAQAGPRETQYF.

This clonotype was detected ten times or more. The chain is built from TRBV27 and TRBJ1-5; perhaps TRBD1 as D (5 bases). The CDR3 spans 14 residues. Germline CDR1 MNHEY, CDR2 SMNVEV (reference sequence). Trimming stripped 2 bases from V and 3 bases from J, with 8 bases between. CDR3 region: CASSLHGANQPQHF. Written as DNA, the CDR3 is TGTGCCAGCAGTTTACATGGGGCCAATCAGCCCCAGCATTTT.

About this clonotype itself: Sequence at one end of the junction differs from germline and may be a read error. The gene calls are TRBV12-3 or TRBV12-4 and TRBJ2-5, with D uncertain. CDR3 length: 12 residues. DNA of the CDR3: TGTGCCAGCAGTTACTCGAAACAGTTTAAGGACTTC. It yields the protein CASSYSKQFKDF.

This clonotype has more than one count but fewer than ten. The junction differs from germline at one of its ends, possibly a read error. The DNA for the CDR3 is TGTGCCAGCAGGGACTGGACTAGCGGGAGAAAAGGAAACGAGCAGTACTTC. Translating gives CASRDWTSGRKGNEQYF. The rearrangement links TRBV6-4 to TRBJ2-7; TRBD2 agrees at 13 bases. The CDR3 spans 17 residues. From germline, CDR1 is MRHNA and CDR2 SNTAGT.

This clonotype has only a few counts. The rearrangement links TRBV18 to TRBJ1-2; D uncertain. Per the germline V gene, CDR1 is KGHSH and CDR2 is LQKENI. V dropped 3 bases and J dropped 0 bases, with 8 bases sitting between them. The CDR3 loop spans 14 amino acids. The DNA of the CDR3 is TGTGCCAGCTCACCGACGGTAGCTAACTATGGCTACACCTTC. Translation gives CASSPTVANYGYTF.

The chain is built from TRBV5-1 and TRBJ2-7; 11 bases are shared with TRBD2. The CDR3 spans 15 residues. The germline gives CDR1 SGHRS, CDR2 YFSETQ. V was pared by 7 bases and J by 0 bases, with 6 bases of the junction left unmatched. The CDR3 spells CASSVAGGSSYEQYF. CDR3 sequence (DNA): TGCGCCAGCTCGGTAGCGGGGGGGAGCTCCTACGAGCAGTACTTC.

This clonotype was seen at least ten times. V gene TRBV24-1 combines with J gene TRBJ1-5; tentative D call: TRBD1 (6 bases). The V gene lost 8 bases and the J gene lost 2 bases, with 15 bases spanning the gap. The CDR3 has 15 amino acids. Per germline, CDR1 KGHDR and CDR2 SFDVKD. The CDR3 DNA reads as TGTGCCACCATGGAGGGGGGTCGGGGCAATCAGCCCCAGCATTTT. Its protein product is CATMEGGRGNQPQHF.

Ten or more counts support this clonotype. The J gene is TRBJ2-7, the V gene TRBV9, with D possibly TRBD1 on 6 matching bases. V lost 3 bases and J lost 2, with 15 bases in between. This CDR3 comprises 15 residues. Germline V lookup: CDR1 SGDLS, CDR2 YYNGEE. CDR3 amino acids: CASSAGTSTTYEQYF. The CDR3, as DNA: TGTGCCAGCAGCGCCGGGACATCGACGACCTACGAGCAGTACTTC.

The rearrangement uses TRBV19 and TRBJ1-5, with 11 nucleotides matching TRBD1. CDR3 size: 15 residues. Germline CDR1 reads LNHDA; CDR2 reads SQIVND (reference sequence). V trimming: 2 bases; J trimming: 5 bases; junction bases outside the gene matches: 2. The CDR3 DNA follows: TGTGCCAGTAGTATACCGGGACAGGGGGATCAGCCCCAGCATTTT. It translates to CASSIPGQGDQPQHF.

This clonotype was seen a handful of times. This chain uses TRBV28 with TRBJ1-5; 8 bases line up with TRBD1. Germline CDR1 MDHEN, CDR2 SYDVKM. The CDR3 length is 15 residues. V gave up 8 bases and J gave up 9 bases; unmatched junction bases: 15. CDR3 DNA sequence: TGTGCCAGCGCTGCCTCAAAGGGACAGGAACGGCCCCAGCATTTT. It encodes CASAASKGQERPQHF. Supplemented by reference TRBV28 and TRBJ1-5, the full variable domain reads DVKVTQSSRYLVKRTGEKVFLECVQDMDHENMFWYRQDPGLGLRLIYFSYDVKMKEKGDIPEGYSVSREKKERFSLILESASTNQTSMYLCASAASKGQERPQHFGDGTRLSIL.

This clonotype was recorded many times. CDR3 protein: CASSLEYRSYEQYF. The CDR3 region has the DNA TGTGCCAGCAGCTTAGAGTACAGATCCTACGAGCAGTACTTC. The V and J genes are TRBV11-2 and TRBJ2-7, with D uncertain. V lost 0 bases and J 1 base, leaving 7 bases between the germline ends. CDR1 SGHAT and CDR2 FQNNGV come from the germline V gene. The CDR3 is made up of 14 amino acids.

The chain employs TRBV6-2 or TRBV6-3 and TRBJ1-1, with D possibly matching TRBD1 (6 bases). CDR1 and CDR2 (germline): MNHEY, SVGEGT. The CDR3 has 13 amino acids. V lost 9 bases and J lost 0, with 11 bases in between. CDR3 residues: CASLGHLNTEAFF. The CDR3 DNA reads as TGTGCCAGTTTGGGACACTTGAACACTGAAGCTTTCTTT.

This clonotype has more than one count but fewer than ten. This rearrangement joins TRBV15 to TRBJ1-2; TRBD1 is a possible D gene (6 bases). The CDR3 is 14 amino acids. Looked up from germline, CDR1 is LNHNV and CDR2 is YYDKDF (reference sequence). V was trimmed by 1 base and J by 8 bases, leaving 14 bases between them. The CDR3 protein is CATSRAGTSGGYTF. For the CDR3, the DNA is TGTGCCACCAGCAGAGCCGGGACATCAGGGGGCTACACCTTC.

There are many counts of this clonotype. V gene TRBV12-3 or TRBV12-4 combines with J gene TRBJ1-3, with 10 nucleotides matching TRBD1. V lost 1 base and J lost 0; bases outside the gene matches: 0. CDR3 length: 16 amino acids. The CDR3 spells CASSLGDRGSGNTIYF. In DNA, the CDR3 is TGTGCCAGCAGTTTAGGGGACAGGGGCTCTGGAAACACCATATATTTT.

The table lists this clonotype with many counts. The V call is TRBV6-1, the J call TRBJ1-5; D possibly corresponds to TRBD1 (5 bases). The germline CDR1 and CDR2 sequences are MNHNS and SASEGT. Trimming pared 4 bases from V and 2 bases from J, leaving 12 bases between. This CDR3 has 15 amino acids. For the CDR3, the DNA is TGTGCCAGCAGTGGCCTAGGAGGGGGCAATCAGCCCCAGCATTTT. It translates to CASSGLGGGNQPQHF.

The chain couples TRBV19 to TRBJ1-5; TRBD1 might be the D (5 bases). V gave up 3 bases and J gave up 9 bases, with 21 bases separating them. This CDR3 has 16 amino acids. Germline CDR1 is LNHDA and CDR2 is SQIVND (reference sequence). The CDR3 DNA sequence: TGTGCCAGTAGTATCGTTGTGGGAATGGGGCCGCGGCCCCAGCATTTT. As protein: CASSIVVGMGPRPQHF.

This clonotype has a count of ten or more. The rearrangement joins TRBV12-3 or TRBV12-4 to TRBJ1-1; tentative D call: TRBD1 (6 bases). This CDR3 is 14 amino acids long. V lost 7 bases, J lost 1 base, and 13 bases lay in between. For the CDR3, the DNA is TGTGCCAGCACCGGGACACTAACGAACACTGAAGCTTTCTTT. It yields the protein CASTGTLTNTEAFF.

This clonotype was observed a few times. The rearrangement uses TRBV19 and TRBJ2-5, with 8 bases matching TRBD1. Germline lookup yields CDR1 LNHDA and CDR2 SQIVND (reference sequence). V lost 5 bases, J lost 1 base, and 6 bases stayed unmatched. The CDR3 is 15 amino acids. CDR3 sequence: CASSAGQGGQETQYF. For the CDR3, the DNA is TGTGCCAGTAGTGCCGGACAGGGCGGCCAAGAGACCCAGTACTTC.

This clonotype was counted at least ten times. The V gene is TRBV18, the J gene TRBJ1-6; D is undetermined. The CDR3 sequence is 14 residues long. V gave up 2 bases and J gave up 12 bases, with 14 bases separating them. Germline values: CDR1 KGHSH, CDR2 LQKENI. CDR3 residues: CASSPNEAGVPLHF. The CDR3 nucleotides are TGTGCCAGCTCACCAAATGAGGCAGGCGTACCCCTCCACTTT.

This clonotype has a count of ten or more. The rearrangement joins TRBV28 to TRBJ1-5; maybe TRBD1 (6 bases). From germline, CDR1 is MDHEN and CDR2 SYDVKM. This CDR3 is 13 amino acids long. The V and J ends lost 7 bases and 3 bases respectively, with 10 bases between them. The CDR3 spells CASKGGLNQPQHF. CDR3 sequence (DNA): TGTGCCAGCAAGGGGGGACTCAATCAGCCCCAGCATTTT.

In this sample, this clonotype turned up many times. The chain uses TRBV5-6 and TRBJ2-5; D remains ambiguous. Trimming took 1 base from V and 2 from J, leaving 6 bases between them. Per the germline V gene, CDR1 is SGHDT and CDR2 is YYEEEE. This CDR3 spans 13 amino acids. CDR3 sequence reads: CASSLYIQETQYF. CDR3 nucleotide sequence: TGTGCCAGCAGCTTGTACATACAAGAGACCCAGTACTTC. Variable domain in full (rest from reference TRBV5-6 and TRBJ2-5): DAGVTQSPTHLIKTRGQQVTLRCSPKSGHDTVSWYQQALGQGPQFIFQYYEEEERQRGNFPDRFSGHQFPNYSSELNVNALLLGDSALYLCASSLYIQETQYFGPGTRLLVL.

The genes are TRBV28 and TRBJ1-2; D is unclear. The CDR3 is made up of 14 amino acids. CDR1 is MDHEN and CDR2 is SYDVKM in the germline V gene. The V gene lost 1 base and the J gene lost 6 bases, with 12 bases spanning the gap. The CDR3 sequence is CASSLSAGRDGYTF. CDR3 sequence (DNA): TGTGCCAGCAGTTTATCAGCCGGACGGGATGGCTACACCTTC.

This clonotype has a single count. This sequence joins TRBV12-3 or TRBV12-4 and TRBJ2-7; perhaps D is TRBD1 or TRBD2 (6 bases each). V dropped 3 bases and J dropped 5 bases, with 14 bases sitting between them. CDR3 length: 14 residues. Written as DNA, the CDR3 is TGTGCCAGCAGTTTTCAAGGGGGGTGGGACGAGCAGTACTTC. Translating gives CASSFQGGWDEQYF.

This clonotype occurred a few times. V and J are TRBV6-1 and TRBJ1-1; D is possibly TRBD1 (6 bases). CDR3 length: 15 amino acids. Germline V gives CDR1 MNHNS, CDR2 SASEGT. V was cut by 4 bases and J by 4 bases, with 16 bases left in between. As DNA, the CDR3 is TGTGCCAGCAGTGCACACCTCTCAGGGGTCACTGAAGCTTTCTTT. This translates into CASSAHLSGVTEAFF.